A selection of T cell receptor beta chains follows, all from one sample in a study of PD-1 blockade in classical Hodgkin lymphoma. Method: immunoSEQ multiplex PCR; TCRdb's copy keeps in-frame clones and lacks some. The sample includes fewer than 35,000 clones, roughly four fifths of them seen just once. Here the sequenced sample was CD4+ T cells from blood, taken before the fourth cycle of nivolumab. These receptor sequences come from a human donor with classical Hodgkin lymphoma. Both conserved end residues are part of each CDR3. The order of the fields is clone size, V gene, J gene, D gene, CDR3 protein, CDR3 DNA. The D gene is left open where the match is weak. Size is omitted from some rows. Given values are once, few, many or a class for expanded clones.

>-|TRBV19|TRBJ1-6|-
CASSIQGHPRNSPLHF
TGTGCCAGTAGTATCCAGGGACACCCAAGGAATTCACCCCTCCACTTT
>-|TRBV19|TRBJ2-3|-
CAISGTHSGTDTQYF
TGTGCCATCTCCGGGACTCATTCGGGGACAGATACGCAGTATTTT
>-|TRBV5-1|TRBJ1-4|-
CASRPMTGISEKLFF
TGCGCCAGCCGACCCATGACCGGGATATCTGAAAAACTGTTTTTT
>-|TRBV6-5|TRBJ1-2|-
CASSPRGRFYGYTF
TGTGCCAGCAGTCCTCGGGGCAGATTCTATGGCTACACCTTC
>-|TRBV28|TRBJ2-2|TRBD1
CASSLDRVVIAGELFF
TGTGCCAGCAGCCTAGACAGGGTAGTAATTGCAGGGGAGCTGTTTTTT
>-|TRBV7-6|TRBJ2-2|-
CASSLPGRTGELFF
TGTGCCAGCAGCCTTCCCGGGCGCACCGGGGAGCTGTTTTTT
>-|TRBV6-5|TRBJ2-5|TRBD2
CASRGAGQETQYF
TGTGCCAGCAGGGGAGCGGGGCAAGAGACCCAGTACTTC
>-|TRBV30|TRBJ1-4|-
CAWTQRASPDEKLFF
TGTGCCTGGACTCAACGAGCAAGTCCCGATGAAAAACTGTTTTTT
>-|TRBV5-6|TRBJ2-5|-
CASSSLGRQAQETQYF
TGTGCCAGCAGCTCCCTCGGTAGGCAGGCACAAGAGACCCAGTACTTC
>-|TRBV27|TRBJ1-2|-
CASSLDLNYGYTF
TGTGCCAGCAGTTTAGACCTGAACTATGGCTACACCTTC
>-|TRBV29-1|TRBJ1-1|-
CSVGTASSRTEAFF
TGCAGCGTGGGGACGGCGAGTTCGCGTACTGAAGCTTTCTTT
>-|TRBV6-1|TRBJ2-7|-
CASSAAGREQYF
TGTGCCAGCAGTGCGGCGGGGCGCGAGCAGTACTTC
>-|TRBV5-1|TRBJ2-1|-
CASSLVGGVTNEQFF
TGCGCCAGCAGCTTAGTGGGCGGGGTCACGAATGAGCAGTTCTTC
>once|TRBV11-3|TRBJ1-4|-
CASSLGGGEKLFF
TGTGCCAGCAGCCTAGGGGGGGGCGAAAAACTGTTTTTT
>-|TRBV19|TRBJ2-2|-
CASSIRSLQRTGELFF
TGTGCCAGTAGTATAAGGAGTCTCCAGCGCACCGGGGAGCTGTTTTTT
>-|TRBV14|TRBJ1-6|TRBD1
CASSQGTGVSPLHF
TGTGCCAGCAGCCAAGGGACAGGGGTTTCACCCCTCCACTTT
>-|TRBV6-5|TRBJ1-2|-
CASSYSRGSRGYGYTF
TGTGCCAGCAGTTACTCGAGAGGCTCCAGGGGCTATGGCTACACCTTC
>-|TRBV21-1|TRBJ1-4|-
CASTSMVGGAGAGTNEKLFF
TGTGCCAGCACCTCCATGGTGGGGGGCGCGGGGGCTGGGACTAATGAAAAACTGTTTTTT
>-|TRBV6-1|TRBJ2-6|-
CASSGANVLTF
TGTGCCAGCTCTGGGGCCAACGTCCTGACTTTC
>few|TRBV14|TRBJ1-2|-
CASSQDHDYGYTF
TGTGCCAGCAGCCAAGATCACGACTATGGCTACACCTTC
>-|TRBV2|TRBJ1-4|-
CASSPRAQEKLFF
TGTGCCAGCAGTCCCAGGGCCCAAGAAAAACTGTTTTTT
>-|TRBV19|TRBJ1-1|-
CASSYRDTEAFF
TGTGCCAGTTCATACAGGGACACTGAAGCTTTCTTT
>few|TRBV29-1|TRBJ1-4|TRBD1
CSVEVVRGEKLFF
TGCAGCGTTGAAGTTGTCAGGGGGGAAAAACTGTTTTTT
>-|TRBV5-1|TRBJ2-5|TRBD2
CASSTSPSGGGETQYF
TGCGCCAGCAGCACCTCCCCTAGCGGGGGGGGAGAGACCCAGTACTTC
>-|TRBV5-1|TRBJ1-2|-
CASSLGQAPTRGYTF
TGCGCCAGCAGCTTGGGACAGGCCCCTACTCGCGGCTACACCTTC
>-|TRBV5-6|TRBJ1-1|TRBD1
CASSLGGQGFGEAFF
TGTGCCAGCAGCTTGGGAGGACAGGGGTTTGGTGAAGCTTTCTTT
>-|TRBV18|TRBJ1-4|-
CASSPMGNEKLFF
TGTGCCAGCTCGCCCATGGGGAATGAAAAACTGTTTTTT
>-|TRBV4-3|TRBJ2-1|-
CASSQPTGSTDYSSYNEQFF
TGCGCCAGCAGCCAGCCAACAGGCAGTACGGACTACAGCTCCTACAATGAGCAGTTCTTC
>-|TRBV9|TRBJ2-6|-
CASSQLWADGANVLTF
TGTGCCAGCAGCCAGCTCTGGGCAGATGGGGCCAACGTCCTGACTTTC
>-|TRBV7-6|TRBJ2-1|-
CASSLGNEQFF
TGTGCCAGCAGCTTAGGTAATGAGCAGTTCTTC
>-|TRBV9|TRBJ2-7|TRBD1
CASSVEGTGGYEQYF
TGTGCCAGCAGCGTAGAGGGGACAGGGGGCTACGAGCAGTACTTC
>few|TRBV14|TRBJ1-6|-
CASNKGRSPLHF
TGTGCCAGCAATAAAGGGAGGTCACCCCTCCACTTT
>-|TRBV28|TRBJ1-1|-
CASSPTRMNTEAFF
TGTGCCAGCAGTCCCACGAGGATGAACACTGAAGCTTTCTTT
>-|TRBV7-8|TRBJ2-7|-
CASSLRRSLQGYEQYF
TGTGCCAGCAGCTTAAGACGATCATTACAGGGTTACGAGCAGTACTTC
>-|TRBV25-1|TRBJ2-2|TRBD1
CASSDPDRVTGELFF
TGTGCCAGCAGTGATCCTGACAGGGTCACCGGGGAGCTGTTTTTT
>-|TRBV7-2|TRBJ2-2|TRBD2
CASTLTSQNTGELFF
TGTGCCAGCACCCTGACTAGCCAAAACACCGGGGAGCTGTTTTTT
>-|TRBV11-3|TRBJ1-1|TRBD1
CASSSSTGGRGTEAFF
TGTGCCAGCAGCAGTAGTACAGGGGGCAGGGGGACTGAAGCTTTCTTT
>-|TRBV11-2|TRBJ2-7|TRBD2
CASSSARGGPPYEQYF
TGTGCCAGCAGCTCAGCTCGCGGGGGGCCCCCCTACGAGCAGTACTTC
>-|TRBV9|TRBJ1-2|TRBD1
CASSFLGQGDYGYTF
TGTGCCAGCAGCTTCCTAGGACAGGGCGACTATGGCTACACCTTC
>-|TRBV29-1|TRBJ1-4|-
CSVEDPRAGLREKLFF
TGCAGCGTTGAAGATCCTAGGGCAGGGTTAAGGGAAAAACTGTTTTTT
>-|TRBV28|TRBJ2-5|TRBD2
CASSFWDLAGGQETQYF
TGTGCCAGCAGTTTCTGGGACTTAGCGGGGGGACAAGAGACCCAGTACTTC
>-|TRBV9|TRBJ2-7|-
CASSVGLAEPYEQYF
TGTGCCAGCAGCGTAGGGTTGGCGGAACCCTACGAGCAGTACTTC
>-|TRBV10-3|TRBJ1-2|-
CAISDPPGSYTF
TGTGCCATCAGTGATCCCCCCGGGAGCTACACCTTC
>-|TRBV7-2|TRBJ2-4|TRBD1
CASSLDRGKNIQYF
TGTGCCAGCAGCTTAGACAGGGGCAAAAACATTCAGTACTTC
>-|TRBV4-3|TRBJ2-1|TRBD2
CASSQSGGALFEQFF
TGCGCCAGCAGCCAAAGCGGGGGGGCCTTGTTTGAGCAGTTCTTC
>-|TRBV15|TRBJ1-5|-
CATSSPTRQPQHF
TGTGCCACCAGCAGCCCCACGAGGCAGCCCCAGCATTTT
>-|TRBV10-3|TRBJ2-5|-
CAINEGGVQETQYF
TGTGCCATCAACGAGGGGGGTGTCCAAGAGACCCAGTACTTC
>once|TRBV30|TRBJ1-3|-
CAWSVGRAFSGNTIYF
TGTGCCTGGAGTGTGGGCAGGGCCTTCTCTGGAAACACCATATATTTT
>-|TRBV18|TRBJ1-6|TRBD1
CASSPRTGASSYNSPLHF
TGTGCCAGCTCACCTCGGACAGGGGCGAGCTCCTATAATTCACCCCTCCACTTT
>-|TRBV19|TRBJ1-5|TRBD1
CASSNRGHGNQPQHF
TGTGCCAGTAGTAACAGGGGGCACGGCAATCAGCCCCAGCATTTT
>-|TRBV28|TRBJ2-1|-
CASLVGGTVYNGEQFF
TGTGCCAGCCTGGTGGGGGGCACGGTCTATAACGGAGAGCAGTTCTTC
>-|TRBV19|TRBJ1-5|-
CASSIKRTVNGQPQHF
TGTGCCAGTAGTATTAAAAGGACAGTGAATGGGCAGCCCCAGCATTTT
>-|TRBV30|TRBJ2-5|TRBD2
CAWTSGGPQETQYF
TGTGCCTGGACTAGCGGGGGGCCGCAAGAGACCCAGTACTTC